This TCR beta chain stems from a study of blood T cell repertoires in COVID-19. About the research overall: The cDNA or gDNA used as material had been derived from T cells, B-cell-depleted T cells, or PBMCs.

V was trimmed by 3 bases and J by 5 bases, leaving 13 bases between them. Germline values: CDR1 GTSNPN, CDR2 SVGIG (reference sequence). This CDR3 is built from 13 residues. In assigning cohorts, the study relied on participant-reported clinical history. This clone was observed a few times. As handled by the study authors: Counts of nucleated cells, estimated from reference gene primer amplification, were obtained. Clones were sequenced by immunoSEQ multiplex PCR, and TCRdb holds only the in-frame ones, with some missing. V and J calls and clone size follow that table, whereas D and trimming were derived from the DNA. In the table there are about 210,000 clones, 81% of which are singletons.

This receptor was taken from a woman in her forties or fifties with acute COVID-19. The specimen sequenced was PBMCs or T cells enriched from blood (not recorded which). The chain uses TRBV30 and TRBJ1-2, with D unclear. This chain's CDR3 is CAWSSPGPYGYTF. CDR3 DNA: TGTGCCTGGAGCAGTCCTGGCCCTTATGGCTACACCTTC. Complete variable domain (other parts from reference TRBV30 and TRBJ1-2): SQTIHQWPATLVQPVGSPLSLECTVEGTSNPNLYWYRQAAGRGLQLLFYSVGIGQISSEVPQNLSASRPQDRQFILSSKKLLLSDSGFYLCAWSSPGPYGYTFGSGTRLTVV.